Listed below are T cell receptor beta chains from one sample, sequenced in a study of tumor and adjacent non-tumor tissue in lung cancer. TCRdb analysed the multiplex PCR reads with MiXCR anew, one entry per CDR3 protein. The table has around 60,000 distinct CDR3 sequences, more than 55% seen once. Input material: distant non-tumor lung tissue. These receptors were taken from a man between 65 and 85 years old with non-small cell lung cancer. CDR3s include the opening cysteine and the closing phenylalanine or tryptophan. The order of the fields is clone size, V gene, D gene, J gene, CDR3 DNA, CDR3 protein. A D gene is named only where the DNA matches it firmly. Size is omitted from some rows. Given values are once, few, many or a class for expanded clones.

clone_size: .; v_call: TRBV11-3; d_call: .; j_call: TRBJ2-3; cdr3_nt: TGTGCCAGCAGTCGGCACGGAGATACGCAGTATTTT; cdr3_aa: CASSRHGDTQYF
clone_size: once; v_call: TRBV6-4; d_call: .; j_call: TRBJ2-1; cdr3_nt: TGTGCCAGCAGTGAGCTTGTGGGAGAGGGATACAATGAGCAGTTCTTC; cdr3_aa: CASSELVGEGYNEQFF
clone_size: few; v_call: TRBV5-1; d_call: .; j_call: TRBJ2-2; cdr3_nt: TGCGCCAGCAGCTCGAGACAGAGGAACACCGGTGAGCTGTTTTTT; cdr3_aa: CASSSRQRNTGELFF
clone_size: .; v_call: TRBV5-4; d_call: TRBD1; j_call: TRBJ2-5; cdr3_nt: TGTGCCAGCAGCTTTCGACAGGGTAGGGGCCAAGAGACCCAGTACTTC; cdr3_aa: CASSFRQGRGQETQYF
clone_size: .; v_call: TRBV11-2; d_call: TRBD1; j_call: TRBJ2-7; cdr3_nt: TGTGACAGCAGCTTAGCCTCAGGGGGCTACGAACAGTACTTC; cdr3_aa: CDSSLASGGYEQYF
clone_size: medium-sized; v_call: TRBV7-9; d_call: TRBD2; j_call: TRBJ2-1; cdr3_nt: TGTGCCAGCAGCTTTGTGCGGGGGGGCCGCAATGAGCAGTTCTTC; cdr3_aa: CASSFVRGGRNEQFF
clone_size: many; v_call: TRBV7-8; d_call: .; j_call: TRBJ2-1; cdr3_nt: TGTGCCAGCAGCTTACAGGAGTCAGTGAATGAGCAGTTCTTC; cdr3_aa: CASSLQESVNEQFF
clone_size: .; v_call: TRBV11-2; d_call: .; j_call: TRBJ1-1; cdr3_nt: TGTGCCAGCAGCTTGGCCAGCTGGCTGAAGAACACTGAAGCTTTCTTT; cdr3_aa: CASSLASWLKNTEAFF
clone_size: few; v_call: TRBV5-1; d_call: .; j_call: TRBJ2-2; cdr3_nt: TGCGCCAGCAGCTCCGGGGGCGCGAACACCGGGGAGCTGTTTTTT; cdr3_aa: CASSSGGANTGELFF
clone_size: .; v_call: TRBV6-9; d_call: .; j_call: TRBJ2-3; cdr3_nt: TGTGCCAGCAGTTACTCGATTCCCACTGGCGCAGATACGCAGTATTTT; cdr3_aa: CASSYSIPTGADTQYF
clone_size: .; v_call: TRBV14; d_call: TRBD2; j_call: TRBJ2-7; cdr3_nt: TGTGCCAGCAACCATAATTTCGGGGTGGAGCGGGAGCACTACTTC; cdr3_aa: CASNHNFGVEREHYF
clone_size: .; v_call: TRBV5-1; d_call: TRBD1; j_call: TRBJ2-7; cdr3_nt: TGCGCCAGCAGCTTGGTAGGAGGGACAGGGGGCTACGAGCAGTACTTC; cdr3_aa: CASSLVGGTGGYEQYF
clone_size: .; v_call: TRBV11-2; d_call: .; j_call: TRBJ2-2; cdr3_nt: TGTGCCAGCAACTTAGATCGACTAACCTCGGCCGGGGAACTGTTTTTT; cdr3_aa: CASNLDRLTSAGELFF
clone_size: .; v_call: TRBV28; d_call: .; j_call: TRBJ2-5; cdr3_nt: TGTGCCAGCAGTCCCCCCTGGGGGTCCCAGTACTTC; cdr3_aa: CASSPPWGSQYF
clone_size: medium-sized; v_call: TRBV11-2; d_call: .; j_call: TRBJ2-2; cdr3_nt: TGTGCCAGCAGCTTAGCCACCACCGGGGAGCTGTTTTTT; cdr3_aa: CASSLATTGELFF
clone_size: once; v_call: TRBV5-5; d_call: .; j_call: TRBJ1-1; cdr3_nt: TGTGCCAGCAGCTTGGCAGGGGTGAGCACTGAAGCTTTCTTT; cdr3_aa: CASSLAGVSTEAFF
clone_size: few; v_call: TRBV4-1; d_call: .; j_call: TRBJ2-7; cdr3_nt: TGTGTCAGCAGCCAAGACCCCGGGCAAGGTGACTACGAGCAGTACTTC; cdr3_aa: CVSSQDPGQGDYEQYF